The next 23 T cell receptor beta chains were all read from a single sample in a study of shared clonotypes between healthy human individuals. The table came from immunoSEQ multiplex PCR; TCRdb's copy has only in-frame clones and leaves some out. The profile shows about 2 million clones, about 95% of them singletons. Naive CD8 cells, CD45RO-negative and positively selected for CCR7, excluded terminally differentiated effector memory CD45RA+ cells. Material for sequencing was naive CD8+ T cells sorted from blood. These receptors all stem from a man between 18 and 29 years old in good health.

This clone has just one count. The rearrangement joins TRBV7-8 to TRBJ2-7, with a tentative D call TRBD2 (6 bases). The CDR3 has 13 residues. V was cut by 3 bases and J by 2 bases, with 8 bases left in between. Germline V gives CDR1 SGHVS, CDR2 FQNEAQ. This CDR3 is CASSFSGAYEQYF. For the CDR3, the DNA is TGTGCCAGCAGCTTCTCGGGGGCCTACGAGCAGTACTTC.

V is TRBV5-4 and J is TRBJ1-6; 9 bases map to TRBD1. Germline loops: CDR1 SGHNT, CDR2 YYREEE (reference sequence). V lost 4 bases and J lost 8; bases outside the gene matches: 10. This CDR3 has 16 amino acids. This CDR3 reads CASSHGEGQGDSPLHF. CDR3 sequence (DNA): TGTGCCAGCAGCCATGGTGAGGGACAGGGCGATTCACCCCTCCACTTT. Combining the CDR3 with reference TRBV5-4 and TRBJ1-6 gives the whole variable domain ETGVTQSPTHLIKTRGQQVTLRCSSQSGHNTVSWYQQALGQGPQFIFQYYREEENGRGNFPPRFSGLQFPNYSSELNVNALELDDSALYLCASSHGEGQGDSPLHFGNGTRLTVT.

The chain couples TRBV10-2 to TRBJ2-1, with 7 positions matching TRBD2. V was clipped by 8 bases and J by 4 bases; unmatched bases: 8. CDR1 is WSHSY, CDR2 SAAADI, per germline. The CDR3 length is 14 residues. CDR3 residues: CASGEGVGYNEQFF. Here the CDR3 DNA reads TGCGCCAGCGGGGAGGGCGTGGGGTACAATGAGCAGTTCTTC.

The gene calls are TRBV13 and TRBJ2-1; 8 positions agree with TRBD1. Germline V CDR1 and CDR2: PRHDT, FYEKMQ (reference sequence). CDR3 length: 11 residues. Unmatched junction bases numbered 5, after V lost 4 bases and J lost 15 bases. The CDR3 reads CASSYGQGRFF. Written as DNA, the CDR3 is TGTGCCAGCAGCTATGGACAGGGCCGGTTCTTC.

This clone was seen once. The V and J genes are TRBV29-1 and TRBJ1-2; maybe TRBD1 (5 bases). With 2 bases removed from V and 5 bases from J, the gap between germline ends came to 12 bases. The length of the CDR3 is 13 residues. Germline CDR1 is SQVTM and CDR2 is ANQGSEA. CDR3 nucleotide sequence: TGCAGCGTTGAAAATGGCAGGGATTATGGCTACACCTTC. This encodes CSVENGRDYGYTF.

The count of this clone is one. The chain employs TRBV5-6 and TRBJ1-1, with D maybe TRBD1 (5 bases). This CDR3 spans 15 amino acids. V shed 4 bases and J shed 0 bases, with 13 bases lying between them. Looked up from germline, CDR1 is SGHDT and CDR2 is YYEEEE. Here the CDR3 DNA reads TGTGCCAGCAGCCGACCTTGGGGCCTGAACACTGAAGCTTTCTTT. Its protein product is CASSRPWGLNTEAFF.

This chain joins TRBV6-1 and TRBJ2-7; TRBD1 or TRBD2 may be the D gene (5 bases each). The CDR3 is 14 residues long. Germline assignment: CDR1 MNHNS and CDR2 SASEGT. V shed 4 bases and J shed 2 bases, with 12 bases lying between them. The CDR3 DNA follows: TGTGCCAGCAGTGTATATGGGGGTCCCTACGAGCAGTACTTC. This codes for CASSVYGGPYEQYF.

This chain uses TRBV13 with TRBJ2-1; no definite D call. The CDR3 is made up of 12 amino acids. Germline V lookup: CDR1 PRHDT, CDR2 FYEKMQ (reference sequence). The V gene lost 0 bases and the J gene lost 8 bases, with 5 bases spanning the gap. CDR3 region: CASSLGIDEQFF. CDR3 coding DNA: TGTGCCAGCAGCTTAGGCATCGATGAGCAGTTCTTC.

This clone has a single count. V gene TRBV28 combines with J gene TRBJ2-7, with a weak D call TRBD1 (6 bases). V lost 6 bases, J lost 2 bases, and 17 bases lay in between. The germline V gene has CDR1 MDHEN and CDR2 SYDVKM. This CDR3 is built from 15 residues. The CDR3 DNA sequence: TGTGCCAGCAGGAAAGTGACAGGCTCTCCCTACGAGCAGTACTTC. Translating it yields CASRKVTGSPYEQYF.

The chain has TRBV5-4 and TRBJ2-5; D gene uncertain. Deletions cut 0 bases from V and 1 base from J, with 7 bases between. Germline lookup yields CDR1 SGHNT and CDR2 YYREEE (reference sequence). The CDR3 has 14 amino acids. CDR3 sequence: CASSLETSQETQYF. DNA for the CDR3: TGTGCCAGCAGCTTGGAGACATCCCAAGAGACCCAGTACTTC.

The chain has TRBV27 and TRBJ2-7; 8 bases are shared with TRBD2. The CDR3 has 15 amino acids. V lost 8 bases and J lost 3; bases outside the gene matches: 12. CDR1 MNHEY and CDR2 SMNVEV come from the germline V gene (reference sequence). CDR3 sequence (DNA): TGTGCCAGCCAAAACCGAAGCGGGAGTTTCTACGAGCAGTACTTC. It is translated as CASQNRSGSFYEQYF.

This clone is a singleton in its sample. V is TRBV10-2 and J is TRBJ2-1; D is possibly TRBD2 (6 bases). The V end was cut by 8 bases, the J end by 0 bases, with 14 bases between. Germline CDR1 reads WSHSY; CDR2 reads SAAADI. This CDR3 is 15 amino acids long. The CDR3: CASLGDLSSYNEQFF. CDR3 sequence (DNA): TGCGCCAGCTTGGGGGACTTGAGCTCCTACAATGAGCAGTTCTTC.

This chain uses TRBV30 with TRBJ1-3, with no clear D. The length of the CDR3 is 13 residues. V lost 5 bases and J lost 0, with 8 bases in between. In germline, CDR1 is GTSNPN, CDR2 SVGIG (reference sequence). The CDR3 spells CAWGGSSGNTIYF. The CDR3 DNA reads TGTGCCTGGGGAGGGAGCTCTGGAAACACCATATATTTT.

The genes are TRBV11-2 and TRBJ2-7; D remains ambiguous. The CDR3 contains 11 residues. Germline V CDR1 and CDR2: SGHAT, FQNNGV. Trimming stripped 5 bases from V and 1 base from J, with 3 bases between. CDR3: CASSQSYEQYF. The DNA for the CDR3 is TGTGCCAGCAGCCAATCCTACGAGCAGTACTTC. Drawing the rest from reference TRBV11-2 and TRBJ2-7, the complete variable domain is EAGVAQSPRYKIIEKRQSVAFWCNPISGHATLYWYQQILGQGPKLLIQFQNNGVVDDSQLPKDRFSAERLKGVDSTLKIQPAKLEDSAVYLCASSQSYEQYFGPGTRLTVT.

This rearrangement joins TRBV5-4 to TRBJ2-5; 9 bases agree with TRBD1. Losses at the gene ends were 4 bases for V and 5 bases for J; bases not matched to a gene: 12. CDR3 size: 16 residues. Per the germline V gene, CDR1 is SGHNT and CDR2 is YYREEE (reference sequence). The CDR3 DNA sequence: TGTGCCAGCAGCACCGGACAGGGGTTTGGAGAGGAGACCCAGTACTTC. Its translation: CASSTGQGFGEETQYF.

The chain is built from TRBV2 and TRBJ2-3; D possibly matches TRBD1 or TRBD2 (5 bases each). Germline V gene sequence: CDR1 SNHLY, CDR2 FYNNEI. The germline V and J ends were trimmed by 7 bases and 3 bases, with 14 bases remaining between them. The CDR3 totals 14 residues. For the CDR3, the DNA is TGTGCCAGCAAAGGACGGGACGGTACAGATACGCAGTATTTT. Its translation is CASKGRDGTDTQYF.

A single count supports this clone. J is TRBJ1-2 and V is TRBV28; D is unclear. The V end lost 2 bases, the J end lost 1 base, and 11 bases lay between the germline ends. CDR1 is MDHEN, CDR2 SYDVKM, per germline. The length of the CDR3 is 15 residues. CDR3 DNA sequence: TGTGCCAGCAGTTTACTTCCGGACGGTAACTATGGCTACACCTTC. This translates into CASSLLPDGNYGYTF.

The V and J genes are TRBV28 and TRBJ2-2; a possible D gene is TRBD2 (6 bases). With 6 bases removed from V and 2 bases from J, the gap between germline ends came to 16 bases. The CDR3 totals 16 residues. The V gene's germline CDR1 is MDHEN and CDR2 SYDVKM. The DNA of the CDR3 is TGTGCCAGCAGCTCGCCCTTCGGGGGAAACACCGGGGAGCTGTTTTTT. It encodes CASSSPFGGNTGELFF.

V is TRBV27 and J is TRBJ2-3, with TRBD2 identical over 7 bases. The CDR3 contains 16 residues. The germline V gene encodes CDR1 MNHEY and CDR2 SMNVEV (reference sequence). The ends lost 0 bases at V and 2 bases at J; junction bases unmatched: 5. CDR3 amino acids: CASSLSLGTTTDTQYF. DNA of the CDR3: TGTGCCAGCAGTTTATCGTTAGGGACTACCACAGATACGCAGTATTTT.

The gene calls are TRBV5-4 and TRBJ2-7, with D unresolved. V was clipped by 7 bases and J by 0 bases, with 11 bases between them. Germline V lookup: CDR1 SGHNT, CDR2 YYREEE (reference sequence). This CDR3 is built from 13 residues. CDR3 sequence (DNA): TGTGCCAGCTTTACGTCGGGCTCCTACGAGCAGTACTTC. Translated: CASFTSGSYEQYF.

The rearrangement uses TRBV7-9 and TRBJ2-1, with TRBD2 identical over 9 bases. The J segment lost 5 bases and the V segment lost 5 bases, leaving 13 bases of the junction unmatched. This CDR3 is built from 17 residues. Germline CDR1 SEHNR, CDR2 FQNEAQ (reference sequence). The CDR3 loop is CASSARVAGAADNEQFF. CDR3 coding DNA: TGTGCCAGCAGCGCAAGGGTAGCGGGAGCTGCGGACAATGAGCAGTTCTTC.

The chain employs TRBV13 and TRBJ2-3, with D unclear. Trimming took 5 bases from V and 0 from J, leaving 6 bases between them. Per germline, CDR1 PRHDT and CDR2 FYEKMQ (reference sequence). CDR3 length: 13 residues. The CDR3 region has the DNA TGTGCCAGCAGCCAGGCTAGCACAGATACGCAGTATTTT. Translated, it gives CASSQASTDTQYF.

The chain uses TRBV6-6 and TRBJ2-7; 7 bases are shared with TRBD2. Per the germline V gene, CDR1 is MNHNY and CDR2 is SVGAGI (reference sequence). V lost 2 bases, J lost 12 bases, and 4 bases stayed unmatched. This CDR3 is built from 11 residues. CDR3 nucleotides: TGTGCCAGCAGTTACGGGGGAGGGCGGTACTTC. It codes for CASSYGGGRYF.